The 5 T cell receptor beta chains below were found in one sample sequenced in a study of T cells in Graves' hyperthyroidism and ophthalmopathy. Amplified TCR beta CDR3 regions derived from RNA transcripts. First-round RT-PCR of the TCR CDR3 relied on the HTBI primer set. TCRdb re-derived calls from the multiplex PCR reads in MiXCR, one entry per CDR3 protein. Of about 500,000 distinct CDR3 sequences listed, 15% to 20% are singletons. The sample consisted of blood. The receptors were sampled from a woman aged 18-29 years with Graves' ophthalmopathy.

The table lists this clonotype with many counts. CDR3 sequence reads: CASSPRTSGTHEQYF. CDR3 nucleotide sequence: TGTGCCAGCTCACCAAGGACTAGCGGGACCCACGAGCAGTACTTC. V is TRBV18 and J is TRBJ2-7; TRBD2 aligns across 12 bases. Trimming removed 2 bases from V and 5 bases from J; junction bases left unmatched: 4. Germline V gene lookup returns CDR1 KGHSH and CDR2 LQKENI. The CDR3 is made up of 15 amino acids.

On this clonotype: A junction end diverges from the germline sequence, so it may reflect a read error. This rearrangement joins TRBV5-1 to TRBJ2-4; TRBD1 agrees at 7 bases. Germline V gene data show CDR1 as SGHRS and CDR2 as YFSETQ. The CDR3 contains 15 residues. CDR3 nucleotide sequence: TGTGCCAGCAGCTTGGACGGACAGGAGGCAAACATTCAGTACTTC. Translation gives CASSLDGQEANIQYF.

The rearrangement uses TRBV27 and TRBJ1-1; 9 bases match TRBD1. The V gene's germline CDR1 is MNHEY and CDR2 SMNVEV (reference sequence). V lost 3 bases to trimming and J lost 4 bases; unmatched junction nucleotides: 9. The CDR3 has 16 amino acids. CDR3 in amino acids: CASSFPTGGLGTEAFF. CDR3 sequence (DNA): TGTGCCAGCAGTTTCCCCACAGGGGGCTTGGGCACTGAAGCTTTCTTT.

This clonotype was counted a few times. The chain carries TRBV9 and TRBJ2-1; TRBD2 aligns across 8 bases. The CDR3 spans 15 residues. Unmatched junction bases numbered 10, after V lost 3 bases and J lost 8 bases. Germline V gene data show CDR1 as SGDLS and CDR2 as YYNGEE. Here the CDR3 reads CASSGHGRAWDEQFF. CDR3 coding DNA: TGTGCCAGCAGCGGCCACGGGAGGGCCTGGGATGAGCAGTTCTTC.

The rearrangement joins TRBV7-2 to TRBJ2-3; D is unresolved. Deletions cut 5 bases from V and 8 bases from J, with 14 bases between. The CDR3 is made up of 13 amino acids. Germline V gives CDR1 SGHTA, CDR2 FQGNSA. In DNA form, the CDR3 reads TGTGCCAGCAGCCTCCGGAGAGTCGGTACGCAGTATTTT. Translated, it gives CASSLRRVGTQYF.